Shown below are 2 T cell receptor beta chains from a single sample sequenced in a study of CD8+ T cells in alopecia areata (dated by TCRdb to between 2018 and 2020). Preparation of the library involved the immunoSEQ multiplex PCR assay. To provide template for TCR sequencing, every sample had RNA extracted and reverse transcribed into cDNA. Imported from immuneACCESS, the table was reduced by TCRdb to in-frame sequences with V and J called. These copies leave out some clones; in studies compared against another copy, an unresolved V gene accounts for under half, and the cause of the remainder is not known. The sample profile shows about 210,000 clones; approximately 57% of them were found once. The top ten constitute 1.5% to 2% of the sample. The time point label on this specimen signifies: about four weeks on oral tofacitinib. The treatment or condition label, as the study defines it: oral pan-JAK inhibitor, 5-10 mg twice daily.

Material: CD4+ T cells sorted from blood, obtained at week 4, from a patient treated with tofacitinib. Receptors were obtained from a human donor with alopecia areata.

This rearrangement joins TRBV29-1 to TRBJ1-1; weak D call: TRBD1 (5 bases). The CDR3 has 13 amino acids. With 6 bases removed from V and 1 base from J, the gap between germline ends came to 12 bases. CDR1 is SQVTM and CDR2 is ANQGSEA in the germline V gene. The CDR3 spells CSVRDGRNTEAFF. The CDR3, as DNA: TGCAGCGTAAGGGACGGCAGGAACACTGAAGCTTTCTTT. The whole variable domain, remainder taken from reference TRBV29-1 and TRBJ1-1, is SAVISQKPSRDICQRGTSLTIQCQVDSQVTMMFWYRQQPGQSLTLIATANQGSEATYESGFVIDKFPISRPNLTFSTLTVSNMSPEDSSIYLCSVRDGRNTEAFFGQGTRLTVV.

This clone was recorded once. The CDR3 coding sequence is TGTGCCAGCAGCCGCCGACTAGCGGGGGTGTTCCAAGAGACCCAGTACTTC. It encodes CASSRRLAGVFQETQYF. The genes are TRBV7-6 and TRBJ2-5, with 12 bases that match TRBD2. The CDR3 totals 17 residues. V was clipped by 5 bases and J by 1 base; unmatched bases: 8. Germline CDR1 reads SGHVS; CDR2 reads FNYEAQ.